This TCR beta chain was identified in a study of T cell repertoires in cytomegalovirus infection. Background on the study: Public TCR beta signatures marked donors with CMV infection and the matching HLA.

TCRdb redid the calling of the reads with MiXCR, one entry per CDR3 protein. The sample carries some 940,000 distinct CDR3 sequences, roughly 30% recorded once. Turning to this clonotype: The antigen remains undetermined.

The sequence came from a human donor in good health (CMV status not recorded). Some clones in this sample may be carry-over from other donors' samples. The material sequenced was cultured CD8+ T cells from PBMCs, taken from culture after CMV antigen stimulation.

Here the CDR3 DNA reads TGTGCCAGCAGTGAGTGGACTGAAGCTTTCTTT. This sequence encodes CASSEWTEAFF. The V and J genes are TRBV25-1 and TRBJ1-1; the D is unclear. CDR3 length: 11 residues. From germline, CDR1 is MGHDK and CDR2 SYGVNS. With 3 bases removed from V and 5 bases from J, the gap between germline ends came to 4 bases.